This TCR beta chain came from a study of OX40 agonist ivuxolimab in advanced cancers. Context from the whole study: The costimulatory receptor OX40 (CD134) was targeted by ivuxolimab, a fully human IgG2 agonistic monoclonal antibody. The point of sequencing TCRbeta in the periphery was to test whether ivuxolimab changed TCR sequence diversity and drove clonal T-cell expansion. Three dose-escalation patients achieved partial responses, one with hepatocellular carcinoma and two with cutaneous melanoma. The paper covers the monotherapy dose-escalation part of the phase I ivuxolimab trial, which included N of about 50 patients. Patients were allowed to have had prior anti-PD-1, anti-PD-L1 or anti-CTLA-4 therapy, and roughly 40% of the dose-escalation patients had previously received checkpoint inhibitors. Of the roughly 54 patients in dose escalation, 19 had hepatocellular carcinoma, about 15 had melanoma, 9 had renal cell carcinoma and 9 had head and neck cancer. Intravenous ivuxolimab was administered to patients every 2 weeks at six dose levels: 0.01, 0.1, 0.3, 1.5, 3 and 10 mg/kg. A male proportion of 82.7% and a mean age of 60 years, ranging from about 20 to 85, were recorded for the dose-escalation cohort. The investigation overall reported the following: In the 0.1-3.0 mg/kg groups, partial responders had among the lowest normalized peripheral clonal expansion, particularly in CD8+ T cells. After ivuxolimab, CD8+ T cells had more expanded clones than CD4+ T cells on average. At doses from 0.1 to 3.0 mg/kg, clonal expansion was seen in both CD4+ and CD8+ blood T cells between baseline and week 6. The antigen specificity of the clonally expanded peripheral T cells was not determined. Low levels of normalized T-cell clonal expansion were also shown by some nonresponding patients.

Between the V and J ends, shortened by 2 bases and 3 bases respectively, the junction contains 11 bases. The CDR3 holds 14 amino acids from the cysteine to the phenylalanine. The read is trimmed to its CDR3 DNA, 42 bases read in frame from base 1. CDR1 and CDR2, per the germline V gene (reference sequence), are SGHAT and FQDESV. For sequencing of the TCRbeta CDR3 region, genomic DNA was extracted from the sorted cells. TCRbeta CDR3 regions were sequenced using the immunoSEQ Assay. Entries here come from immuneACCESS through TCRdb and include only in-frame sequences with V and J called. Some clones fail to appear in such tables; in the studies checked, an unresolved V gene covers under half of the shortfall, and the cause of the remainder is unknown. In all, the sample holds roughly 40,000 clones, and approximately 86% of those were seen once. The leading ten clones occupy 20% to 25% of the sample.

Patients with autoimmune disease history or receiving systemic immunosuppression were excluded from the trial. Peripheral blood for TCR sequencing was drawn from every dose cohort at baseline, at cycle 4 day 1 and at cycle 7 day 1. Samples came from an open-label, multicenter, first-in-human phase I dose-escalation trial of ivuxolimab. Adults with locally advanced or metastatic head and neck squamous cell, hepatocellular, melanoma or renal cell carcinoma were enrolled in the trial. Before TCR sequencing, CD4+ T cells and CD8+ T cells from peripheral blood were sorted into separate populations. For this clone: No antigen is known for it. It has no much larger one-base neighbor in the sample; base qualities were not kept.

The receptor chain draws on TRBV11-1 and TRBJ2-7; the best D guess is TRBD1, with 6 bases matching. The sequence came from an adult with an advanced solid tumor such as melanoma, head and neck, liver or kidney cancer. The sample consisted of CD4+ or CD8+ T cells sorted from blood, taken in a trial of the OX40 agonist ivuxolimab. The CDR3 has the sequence CASSLHRDGYEQYF. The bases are TGTGCCAGCAGCTTACACAGGGACGGCTACGAGCAGTACTTC.